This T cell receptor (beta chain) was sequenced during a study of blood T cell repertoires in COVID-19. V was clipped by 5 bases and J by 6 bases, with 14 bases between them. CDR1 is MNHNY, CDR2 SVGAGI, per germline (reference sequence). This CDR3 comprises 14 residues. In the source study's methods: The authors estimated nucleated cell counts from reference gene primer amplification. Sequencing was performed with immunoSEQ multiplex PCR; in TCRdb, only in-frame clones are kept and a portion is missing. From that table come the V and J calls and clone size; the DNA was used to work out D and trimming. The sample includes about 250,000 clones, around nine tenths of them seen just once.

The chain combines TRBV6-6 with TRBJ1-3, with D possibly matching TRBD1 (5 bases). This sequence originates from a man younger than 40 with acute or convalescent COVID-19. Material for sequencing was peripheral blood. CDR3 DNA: TGTGCCAGCAGTGATTTCCGGGACTTAAACACCATATATTTT. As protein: CASSDFRDLNTIYF.